This TCR beta chain was found in a study of blood T cell repertoires in COVID-19. On the study more broadly: Acute and convalescent COVID-19 samples came from the United States, Italy and Spain.

The table lists this clone with a count of one. The germline V gene encodes CDR1 MNHEY and CDR2 SVGAGI. CDR3 length: 13 residues. Trimming stripped 6 bases from V and 4 bases from J, with 10 bases between. The protocol was immunoSEQ multiplex PCR, while the TCRdb copy is restricted to in-frame clones and leaves out a portion. The table shows about 60,000 clones, with approximately 82% occurring only once. Source material: peripheral blood. The clonotype was recovered from a man between 60 and 75 years old with acute or convalescent COVID-19. The chain uses TRBV6-5 and TRBJ2-1; TRBD1 is a possible D gene (6 bases). CDR3 nucleotides: TGTGCCAGCAGGGTAAGGGGGTACAATGAGCAGTTCTTC. It encodes CASRVRGYNEQFF.